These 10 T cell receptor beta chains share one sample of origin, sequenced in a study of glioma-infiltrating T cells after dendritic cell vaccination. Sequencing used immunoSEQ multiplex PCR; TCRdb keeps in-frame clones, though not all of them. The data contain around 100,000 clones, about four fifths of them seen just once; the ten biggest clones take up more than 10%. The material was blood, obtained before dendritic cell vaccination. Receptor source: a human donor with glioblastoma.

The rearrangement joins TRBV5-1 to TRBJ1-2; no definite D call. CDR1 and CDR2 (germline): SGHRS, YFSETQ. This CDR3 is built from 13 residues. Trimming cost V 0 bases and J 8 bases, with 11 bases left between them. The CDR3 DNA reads TGCGCCAGCAGCTTGGATCGCTCGGGGGGCTACACCTTC. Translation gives CASSLDRSGGYTF.

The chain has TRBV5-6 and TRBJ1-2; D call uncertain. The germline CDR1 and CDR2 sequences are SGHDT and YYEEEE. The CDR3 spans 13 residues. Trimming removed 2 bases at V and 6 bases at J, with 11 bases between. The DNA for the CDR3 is TGTGCCAGCAGCTTAGTCACAGACCATGGCTACACCTTC. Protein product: CASSLVTDHGYTF.

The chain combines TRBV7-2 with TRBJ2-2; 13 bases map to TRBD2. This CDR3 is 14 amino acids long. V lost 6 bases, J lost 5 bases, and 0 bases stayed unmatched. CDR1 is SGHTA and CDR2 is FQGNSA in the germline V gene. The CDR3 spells CASRLAGGTGELFF. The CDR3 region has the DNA TGTGCCAGCAGACTAGCGGGGGGGACCGGGGAGCTGTTTTTT.

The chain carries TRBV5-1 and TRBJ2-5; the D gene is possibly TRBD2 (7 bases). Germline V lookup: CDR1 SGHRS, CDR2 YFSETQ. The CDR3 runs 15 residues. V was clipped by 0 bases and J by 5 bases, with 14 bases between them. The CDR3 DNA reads TGCGCCAGCAGCTTGGTTGCGGGGGCACGGGAGACCCAGTACTTC. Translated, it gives CASSLVAGARETQYF. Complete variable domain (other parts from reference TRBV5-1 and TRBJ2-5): KAGVTQTPRYLIKTRGQQVTLSCSPISGHRSVSWYQQTPGQGLQFLFEYFSETQRNKGNFPGRFSGRQFSNSRSEMNVSTLELGDSALYLCASSLVAGARETQYFGPGTRLLVL.

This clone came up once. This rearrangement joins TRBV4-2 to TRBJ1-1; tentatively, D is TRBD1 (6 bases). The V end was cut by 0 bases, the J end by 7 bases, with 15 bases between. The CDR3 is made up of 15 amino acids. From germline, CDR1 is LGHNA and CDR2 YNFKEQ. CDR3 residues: CASSQDHGGQLEAFF. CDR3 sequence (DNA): TGTGCCAGCAGCCAAGACCATGGTGGACAGCTTGAAGCTTTCTTT.

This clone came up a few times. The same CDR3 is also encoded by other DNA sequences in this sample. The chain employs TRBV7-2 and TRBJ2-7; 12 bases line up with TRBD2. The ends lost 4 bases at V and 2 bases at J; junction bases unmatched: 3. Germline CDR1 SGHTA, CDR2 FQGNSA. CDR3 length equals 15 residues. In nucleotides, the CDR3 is TGTGCCAGCAGCTCTTCTAGCGGGGGGGCCTACGAGCAGTACTTC. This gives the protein CASSSSSGGAYEQYF.

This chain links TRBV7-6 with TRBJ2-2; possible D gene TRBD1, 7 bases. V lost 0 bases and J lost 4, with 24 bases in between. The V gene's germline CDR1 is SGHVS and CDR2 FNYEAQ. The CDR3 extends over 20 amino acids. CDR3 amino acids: CASSLAPWGGDRVATGELFF. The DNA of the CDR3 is TGTGCCAGCAGCTTAGCCCCCTGGGGAGGTGACAGGGTGGCCACCGGGGAGCTGTTTTTT.

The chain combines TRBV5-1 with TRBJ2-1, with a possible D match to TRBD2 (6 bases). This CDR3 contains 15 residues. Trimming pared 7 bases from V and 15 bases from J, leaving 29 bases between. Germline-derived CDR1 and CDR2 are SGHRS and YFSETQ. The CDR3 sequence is CASRTSQLAGLHPFF. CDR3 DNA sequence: TGCGCCAGCCGCACATCGCAACTCGCGGGGCTTCACCCGTTCTTC.

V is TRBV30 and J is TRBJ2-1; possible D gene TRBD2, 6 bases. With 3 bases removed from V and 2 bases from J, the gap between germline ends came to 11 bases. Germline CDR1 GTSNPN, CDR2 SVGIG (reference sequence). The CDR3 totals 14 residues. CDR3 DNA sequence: TGTGCCTGGAGGCCCGGGGGACCCTACAATGAGCAGTTCTTC. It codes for CAWRPGGPYNEQFF.

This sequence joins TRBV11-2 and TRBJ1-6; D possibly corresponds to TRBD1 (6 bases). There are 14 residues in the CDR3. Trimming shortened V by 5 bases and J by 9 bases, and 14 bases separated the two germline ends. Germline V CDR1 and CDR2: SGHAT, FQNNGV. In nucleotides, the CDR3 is TGTGCCAGCAGCAGAGAGGGGGGGGGTTCACCCCTCCACTTT. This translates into CASSREGGGSPLHF.